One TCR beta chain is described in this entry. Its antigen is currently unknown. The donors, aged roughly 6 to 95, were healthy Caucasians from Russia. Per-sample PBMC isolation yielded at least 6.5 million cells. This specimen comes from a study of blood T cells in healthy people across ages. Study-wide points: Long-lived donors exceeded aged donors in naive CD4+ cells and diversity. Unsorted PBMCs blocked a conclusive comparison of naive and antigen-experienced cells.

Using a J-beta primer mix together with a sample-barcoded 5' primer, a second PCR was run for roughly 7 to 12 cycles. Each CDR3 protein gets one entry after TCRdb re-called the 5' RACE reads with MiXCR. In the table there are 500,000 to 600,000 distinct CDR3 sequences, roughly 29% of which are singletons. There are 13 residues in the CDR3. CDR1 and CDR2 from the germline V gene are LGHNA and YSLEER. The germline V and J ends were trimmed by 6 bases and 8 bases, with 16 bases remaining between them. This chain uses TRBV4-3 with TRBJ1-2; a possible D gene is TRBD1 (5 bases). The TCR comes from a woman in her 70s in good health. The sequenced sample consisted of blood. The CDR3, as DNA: TGCGCCAGCAGTAACCAGGAGGGGTTCGGCTACACCTTC. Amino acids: CASSNQEGFGYTF.